Listed here is a single T cell receptor (beta chain). Data came from immunoSEQ multiplex PCR; TCRdb stores just in-frame clones and leaves some out. The table records about 39,000 clones, about 89% of them present only once. V dropped 3 bases and J dropped 0 bases, with 12 bases sitting between them. CDR3 length: 16 residues. Germline V gene sequence: CDR1 ENHRY, CDR2 SYGVKD. This entry is derived from a study of PD-L1 blockade in urothelial cancer. About the study: Each blood sample yielded a median of approximately 140,000 T cells.

The sequencing here drew on PBMCs, taken around atezolizumab (anti-PD-L1) treatment. This sequence originates from a man aged 55 to 69 with urothelial cancer. The chain is built from TRBV10-3 and TRBJ2-4, with D possibly matching TRBD1 (6 bases). The CDR3 reads CAISEGDNVAKNIQYF. The CDR3 bases are TGTGCCATCAGTGAAGGGGACAACGTAGCCAAAAACATTCAGTACTTC.